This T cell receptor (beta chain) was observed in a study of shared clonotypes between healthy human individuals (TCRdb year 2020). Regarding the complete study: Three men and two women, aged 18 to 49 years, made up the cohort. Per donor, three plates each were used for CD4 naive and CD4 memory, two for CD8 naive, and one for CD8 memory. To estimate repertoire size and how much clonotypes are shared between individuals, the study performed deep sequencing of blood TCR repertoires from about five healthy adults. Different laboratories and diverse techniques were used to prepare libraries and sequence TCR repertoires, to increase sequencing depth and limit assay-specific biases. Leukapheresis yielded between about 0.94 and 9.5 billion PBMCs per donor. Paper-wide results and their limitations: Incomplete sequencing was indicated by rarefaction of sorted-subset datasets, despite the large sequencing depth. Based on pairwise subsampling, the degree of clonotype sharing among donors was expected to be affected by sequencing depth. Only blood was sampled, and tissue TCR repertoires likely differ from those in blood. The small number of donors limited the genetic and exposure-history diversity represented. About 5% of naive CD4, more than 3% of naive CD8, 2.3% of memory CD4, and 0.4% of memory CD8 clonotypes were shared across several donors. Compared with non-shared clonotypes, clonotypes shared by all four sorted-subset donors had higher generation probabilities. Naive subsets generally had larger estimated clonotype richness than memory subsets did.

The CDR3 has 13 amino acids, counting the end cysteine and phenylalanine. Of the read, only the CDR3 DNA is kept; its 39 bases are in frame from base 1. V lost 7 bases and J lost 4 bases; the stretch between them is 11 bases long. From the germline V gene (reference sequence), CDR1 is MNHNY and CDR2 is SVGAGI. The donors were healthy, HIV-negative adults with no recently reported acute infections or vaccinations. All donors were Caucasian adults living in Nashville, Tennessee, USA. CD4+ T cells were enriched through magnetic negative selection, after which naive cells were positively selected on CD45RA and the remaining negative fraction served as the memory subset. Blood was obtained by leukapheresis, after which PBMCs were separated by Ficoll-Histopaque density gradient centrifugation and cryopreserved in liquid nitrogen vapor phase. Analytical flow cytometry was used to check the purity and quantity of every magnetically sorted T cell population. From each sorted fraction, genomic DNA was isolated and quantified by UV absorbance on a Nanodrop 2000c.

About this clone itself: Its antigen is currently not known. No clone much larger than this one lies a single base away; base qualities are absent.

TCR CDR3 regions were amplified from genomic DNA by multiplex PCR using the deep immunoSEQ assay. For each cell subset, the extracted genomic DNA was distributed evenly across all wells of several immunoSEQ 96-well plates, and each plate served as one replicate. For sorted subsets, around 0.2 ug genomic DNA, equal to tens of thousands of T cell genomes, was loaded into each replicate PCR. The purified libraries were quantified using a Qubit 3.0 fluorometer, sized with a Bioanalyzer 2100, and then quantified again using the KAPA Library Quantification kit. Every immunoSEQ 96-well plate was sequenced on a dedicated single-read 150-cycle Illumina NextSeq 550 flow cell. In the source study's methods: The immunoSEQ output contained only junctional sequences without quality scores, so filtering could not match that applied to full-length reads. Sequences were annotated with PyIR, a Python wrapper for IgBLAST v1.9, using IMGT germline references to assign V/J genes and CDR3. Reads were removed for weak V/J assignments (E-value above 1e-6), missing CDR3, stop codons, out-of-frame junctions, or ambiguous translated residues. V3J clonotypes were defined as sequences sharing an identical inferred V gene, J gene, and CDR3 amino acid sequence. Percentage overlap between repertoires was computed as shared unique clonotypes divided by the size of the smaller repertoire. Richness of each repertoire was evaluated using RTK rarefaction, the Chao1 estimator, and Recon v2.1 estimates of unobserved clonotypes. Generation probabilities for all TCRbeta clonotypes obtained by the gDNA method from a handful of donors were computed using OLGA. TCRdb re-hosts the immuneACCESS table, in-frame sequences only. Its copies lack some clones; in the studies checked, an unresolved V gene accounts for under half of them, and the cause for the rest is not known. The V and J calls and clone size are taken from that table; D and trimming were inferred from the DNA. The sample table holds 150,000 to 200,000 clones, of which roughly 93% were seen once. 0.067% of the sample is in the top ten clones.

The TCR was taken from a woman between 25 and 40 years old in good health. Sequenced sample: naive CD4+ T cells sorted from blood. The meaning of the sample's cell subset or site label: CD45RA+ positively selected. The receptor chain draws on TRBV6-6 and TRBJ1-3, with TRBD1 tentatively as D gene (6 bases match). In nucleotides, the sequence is TGTGCCAGCAAGACAGGTTCGGGAAACACCATATATTTT. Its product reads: CASKTGSGNTIYF.